This passage covers 2 T cell receptor beta chains from one sample sequenced in a study of T cell responses to AZD1222 COVID-19 vaccine. Assay: immunoSEQ multiplex PCR; the TCRdb copy retains only in-frame clones and omits some. Of approximately 150,000 clones in the sample, 80% to 95% were seen once. Here the sequenced sample was peripheral blood, taken 28 days after the second AZD1222 dose. The receptors were gathered from an adult who received the AZD1222 COVID-19 vaccine.

V and J are TRBV11-2 and TRBJ1-4; D gene unclear. The germline V gene has CDR1 SGHAT and CDR2 FQNNGV. V lost 2 bases and J 0 bases, leaving 4 bases between the germline ends. This CDR3 spans 14 amino acids. Written as DNA, the CDR3 is TGTGCCAGCAGCTTACTGGCAACTAATGAAAAACTGTTTTTT. This translates into CASSLLATNEKLFF.

The chain is built from TRBV27 and TRBJ1-5, with a possible D match to TRBD1 (5 bases). Germline assignment: CDR1 MNHEY and CDR2 SMNVEV (reference sequence). The CDR3 consists of 13 residues. The germline V and J ends were trimmed by 8 bases and 2 bases, with 10 bases remaining between them. DNA for the CDR3: TGTGCCAGCGGGGGTTGGGGCAATCAGCCCCAGCATTTT. Amino acids: CASGGWGNQPQHF.